This T cell receptor (beta chain) was captured by sequencing in a study of T cell responses to AZD1222 COVID-19 vaccine. For the study at large: Analysis merged second doses at about 4 or about 12 weeks.

Germline trimming cut 6 bases from V and 5 bases from J; bases unmatched to any gene: 9. The CDR3 is made up of 14 amino acids. From germline, CDR1 is MNHEY and CDR2 SVGEGT. Findings of the study overall: Nearly half of unique spike-specific TCRs reportedly avoided B.1.351 and B.1.1.7 mutated regions. Donor demographics were predominantly white British with a female majority; clonal diversity may be underestimated.

Worth noting for this clone: The antigen is not known.

The repertoire was sequenced with immunoSEQ multiplex PCR; TCRdb's copy has only in-frame clones and lacks some. The data hold 75,000 to 100,000 clones, with about 90% observed a single time. This sequence was found in an adult in good health. Material: peripheral blood, obtained on day 0 of AZD1222 vaccination. The chain couples TRBV6-2 or TRBV6-3 to TRBJ2-5, with 7 nucleotides matching TRBD2. CDR3: CASSQTRGGETQYF. The CDR3 DNA is TGTGCCAGCAGCCAGACCCGGGGAGGGGAGACCCAGTACTTC.